This T cell receptor (beta chain) stems from a study of response to subunit inactivated influenza vaccine. General study results and limits: Authors suggested seasonal influenza vaccinations each recruit few new T cells.

MiXCR, applied by TCRdb to the RT-PCR reads, yields one record per CDR3 protein. The data contain roughly 290,000 distinct CDR3 sequences, roughly a fifth of them seen just once; the ten biggest clones take up about a tenth. Germline V lookup: CDR1 SGHRS, CDR2 YFSETQ. This CDR3 comprises 14 residues. The V end lost 4 bases, the J end lost 1 base, and 12 bases lay between the germline ends. This clonotype was found once. The antigen is not known. Source: PBMCs from blood, taken about 20 months after vaccination. The clonotype originates from a man aged 50 to 69 who received an inactivated influenza vaccine. This chain joins TRBV5-1 and TRBJ2-7; possibly TRBD1 for D (6 bases). CDR3 protein: CASSEDSLSYEQYF. DNA of the CDR3: TGCGCCAGCAGCGAGGACAGCCTATCCTACGAGCAGTACTTC.